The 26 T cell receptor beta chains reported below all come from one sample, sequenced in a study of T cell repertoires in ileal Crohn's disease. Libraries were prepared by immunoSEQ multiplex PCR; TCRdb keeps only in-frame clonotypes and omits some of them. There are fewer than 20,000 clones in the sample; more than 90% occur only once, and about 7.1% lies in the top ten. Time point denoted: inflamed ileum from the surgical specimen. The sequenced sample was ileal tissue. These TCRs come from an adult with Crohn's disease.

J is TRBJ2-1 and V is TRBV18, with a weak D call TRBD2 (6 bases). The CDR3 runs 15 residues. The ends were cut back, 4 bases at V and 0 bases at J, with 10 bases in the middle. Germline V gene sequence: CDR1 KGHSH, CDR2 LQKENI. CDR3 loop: CASSLRGISYNEQFF. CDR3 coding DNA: TGTGCCAGCTCACTACGGGGGATCTCCTACAATGAGCAGTTCTTC.

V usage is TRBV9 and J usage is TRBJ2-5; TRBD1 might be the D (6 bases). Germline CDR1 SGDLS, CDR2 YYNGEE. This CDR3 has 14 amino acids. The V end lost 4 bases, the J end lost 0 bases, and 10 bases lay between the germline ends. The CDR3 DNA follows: TGTGCCAGCAGCCCTACAGGGTACCAAGAGACCCAGTACTTC. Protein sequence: CASSPTGYQETQYF.

CDR3 loop: CASSMEVGGNTIYF. As DNA, the CDR3 is TGTGCCAGTAGTATGGAGGTTGGAGGAAACACCATATATTTT. The chain is built from TRBV19 and TRBJ1-3, with D uncertain. V lost 3 bases to trimming and J lost 4 bases, with 10 bases between them. CDR1 is LNHDA, CDR2 SQIVND, per germline (reference sequence). The CDR3 is made up of 14 amino acids.

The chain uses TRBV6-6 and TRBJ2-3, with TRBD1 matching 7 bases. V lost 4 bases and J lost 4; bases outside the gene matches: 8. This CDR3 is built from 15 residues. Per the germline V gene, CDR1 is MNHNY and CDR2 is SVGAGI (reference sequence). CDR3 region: CASSSPTGFADTQYF. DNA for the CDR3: TGTGCCAGCAGTTCGCCGACAGGGTTCGCAGATACGCAGTATTTT.

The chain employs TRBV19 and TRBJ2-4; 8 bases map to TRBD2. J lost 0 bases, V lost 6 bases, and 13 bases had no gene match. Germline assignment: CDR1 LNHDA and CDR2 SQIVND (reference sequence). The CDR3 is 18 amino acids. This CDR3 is CASRISPRLAGAKNIQYF. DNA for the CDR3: TGTGCCAGTAGAATATCCCCCCGGCTAGCGGGAGCCAAAAACATTCAGTACTTC.

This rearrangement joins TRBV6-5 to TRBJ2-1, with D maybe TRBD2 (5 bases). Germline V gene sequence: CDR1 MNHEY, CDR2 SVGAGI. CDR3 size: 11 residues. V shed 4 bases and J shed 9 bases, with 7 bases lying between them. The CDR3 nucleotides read TGTGCCAGCAGTTTTGGAGGTGAGCAGTTCTTC. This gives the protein CASSFGGEQFF.

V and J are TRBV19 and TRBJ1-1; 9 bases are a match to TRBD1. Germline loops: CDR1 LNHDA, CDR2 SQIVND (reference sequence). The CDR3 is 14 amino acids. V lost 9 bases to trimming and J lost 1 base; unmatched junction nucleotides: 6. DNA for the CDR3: TGTGCCAGCTGGGGGGACAGGGCGAACACTGAAGCTTTCTTT. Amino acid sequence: CASWGDRANTEAFF.

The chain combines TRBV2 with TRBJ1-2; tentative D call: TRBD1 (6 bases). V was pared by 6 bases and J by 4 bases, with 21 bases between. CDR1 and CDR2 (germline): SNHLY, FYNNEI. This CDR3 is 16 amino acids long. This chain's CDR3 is CASSSLSPQGGYGYTF. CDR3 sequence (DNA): TGTGCCAGCAGCTCCCTATCGCCACAGGGCGGCTATGGCTACACCTTC.

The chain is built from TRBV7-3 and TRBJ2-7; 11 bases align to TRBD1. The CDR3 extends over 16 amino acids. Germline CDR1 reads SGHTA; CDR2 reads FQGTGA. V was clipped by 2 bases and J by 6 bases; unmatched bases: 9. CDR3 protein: CASSLSRSGTGGEQYF. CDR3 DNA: TGTGCCAGCAGCTTATCCAGAAGCGGGACAGGGGGCGAGCAGTACTTC.

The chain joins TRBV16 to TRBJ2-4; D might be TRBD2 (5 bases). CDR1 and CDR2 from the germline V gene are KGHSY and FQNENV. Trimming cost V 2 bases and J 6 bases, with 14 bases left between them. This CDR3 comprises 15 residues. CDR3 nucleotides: TGTGCCAGCAGCCAAGTGTGGGAGAAGGGAAACATTCAGTACTTC. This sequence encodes CASSQVWEKGNIQYF.

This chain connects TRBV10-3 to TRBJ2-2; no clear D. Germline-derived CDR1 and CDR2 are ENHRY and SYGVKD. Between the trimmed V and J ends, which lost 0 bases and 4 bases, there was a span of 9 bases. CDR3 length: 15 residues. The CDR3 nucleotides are TGTGCCATCAGTGAGTCGAGACAAGGCACCGGGGAGCTGTTTTTT. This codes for CAISESRQGTGELFF.

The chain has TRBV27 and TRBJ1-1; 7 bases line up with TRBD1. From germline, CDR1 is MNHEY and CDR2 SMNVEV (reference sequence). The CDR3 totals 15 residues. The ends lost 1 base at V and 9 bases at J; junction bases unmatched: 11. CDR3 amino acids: CASSLFPERGGKAFF. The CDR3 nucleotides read TGTGCCAGCAGTTTATTCCCAGAGCGAGGGGGCAAAGCTTTCTTT.

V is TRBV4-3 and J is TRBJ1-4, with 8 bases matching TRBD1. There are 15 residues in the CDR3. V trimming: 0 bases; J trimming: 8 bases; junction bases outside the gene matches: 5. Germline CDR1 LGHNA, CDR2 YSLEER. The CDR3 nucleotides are TGCGCCAGCAGCCAAGAACAGGGGGAAGGAGAAAAACTGTTTTTT. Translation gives CASSQEQGEGEKLFF.

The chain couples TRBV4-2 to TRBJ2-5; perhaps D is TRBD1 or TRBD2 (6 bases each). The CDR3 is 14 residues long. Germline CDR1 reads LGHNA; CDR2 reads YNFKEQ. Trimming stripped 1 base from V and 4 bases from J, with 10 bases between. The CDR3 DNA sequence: TGTGCCAGCAGCCAAGTAAAGGGGGGAGAGACCCAGTACTTC. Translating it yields CASSQVKGGETQYF.

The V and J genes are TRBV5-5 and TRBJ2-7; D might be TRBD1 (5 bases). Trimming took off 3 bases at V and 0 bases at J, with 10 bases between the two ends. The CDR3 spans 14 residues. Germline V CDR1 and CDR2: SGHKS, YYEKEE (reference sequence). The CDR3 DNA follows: TGTGCCAGCAGCTACGCGACAGCCTCCTACGAGCAGTACTTC. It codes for CASSYATASYEQYF.

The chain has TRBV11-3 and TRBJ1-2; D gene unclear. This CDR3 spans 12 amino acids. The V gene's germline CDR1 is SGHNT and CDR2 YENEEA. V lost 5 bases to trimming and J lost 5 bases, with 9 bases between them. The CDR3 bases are TGTGCCAGCAGCATCCGGGGTTATGGCTACACCTTC. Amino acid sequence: CASSIRGYGYTF.

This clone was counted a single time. CDR3 amino acids: CASSYGQLTDTQYF. CDR3 in DNA: TGTGCCAGCAGTTACGGGCAGTTAACAGATACGCAGTATTTT. The V and J genes are TRBV6-5 and TRBJ2-3; D ambiguous. V gave up 2 bases and J gave up 3 bases, with 9 bases separating them. Germline V CDR1 and CDR2: MNHEY, SVGAGI. This CDR3 has 14 residues.

The CDR3 reads CAISEYPPTDTQYF. The CDR3 nucleotides are TGTGCCATCAGTGAGTACCCTCCCACAGATACGCAGTATTTT. The chain carries TRBV10-3 and TRBJ2-3, with D uncertain. The germline V gene has CDR1 ENHRY and CDR2 SYGVKD. The CDR3 is 14 residues long. The V end lost 1 base, the J end lost 2 bases, and 7 bases lay between the germline ends.

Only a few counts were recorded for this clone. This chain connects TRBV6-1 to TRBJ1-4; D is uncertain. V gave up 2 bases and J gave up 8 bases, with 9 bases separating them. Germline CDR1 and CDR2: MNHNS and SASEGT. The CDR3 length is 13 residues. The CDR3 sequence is CASSERLGEKLFF. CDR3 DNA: TGTGCCAGCAGTGAACGCCTGGGAGAAAAACTGTTTTTT.

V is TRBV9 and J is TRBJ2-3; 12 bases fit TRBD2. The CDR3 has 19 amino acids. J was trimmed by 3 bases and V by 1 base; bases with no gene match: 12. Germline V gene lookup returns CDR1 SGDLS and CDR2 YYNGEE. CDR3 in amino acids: CASSVLWTSGDRGTDTQYF. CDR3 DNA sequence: TGTGCCAGCAGCGTACTGTGGACTAGCGGGGATCGCGGAACAGATACGCAGTATTTT.

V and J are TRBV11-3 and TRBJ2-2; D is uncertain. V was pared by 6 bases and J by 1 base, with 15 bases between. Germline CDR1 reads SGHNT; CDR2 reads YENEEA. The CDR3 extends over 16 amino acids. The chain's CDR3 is CASSHRTGRNTGELFF. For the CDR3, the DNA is TGTGCCAGCAGTCACCGGACCGGTCGGAACACCGGGGAGCTGTTTTTT.

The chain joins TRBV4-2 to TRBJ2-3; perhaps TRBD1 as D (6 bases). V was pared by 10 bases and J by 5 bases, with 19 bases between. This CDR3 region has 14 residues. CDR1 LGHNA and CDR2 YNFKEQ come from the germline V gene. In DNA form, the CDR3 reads TGTGCCACTCAAGTGGGGGCCGAGATAGATACGCAGTATTTT. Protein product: CATQVGAEIDTQYF.

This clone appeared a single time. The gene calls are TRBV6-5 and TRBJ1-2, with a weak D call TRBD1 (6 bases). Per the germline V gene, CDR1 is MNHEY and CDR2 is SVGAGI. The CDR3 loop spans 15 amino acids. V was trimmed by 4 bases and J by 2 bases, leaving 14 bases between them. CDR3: CASSSGQSLNYGYTF. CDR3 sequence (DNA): TGTGCCAGCAGTTCCGGACAGAGCCTAAACTATGGCTACACCTTC.

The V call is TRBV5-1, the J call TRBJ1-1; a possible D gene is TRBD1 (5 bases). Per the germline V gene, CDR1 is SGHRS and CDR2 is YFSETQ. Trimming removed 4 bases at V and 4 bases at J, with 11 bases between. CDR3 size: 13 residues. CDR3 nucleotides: TGCGCCAGCAGCCGGGGACCGATCACTGAAGCTTTCTTT. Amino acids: CASSRGPITEAFF.

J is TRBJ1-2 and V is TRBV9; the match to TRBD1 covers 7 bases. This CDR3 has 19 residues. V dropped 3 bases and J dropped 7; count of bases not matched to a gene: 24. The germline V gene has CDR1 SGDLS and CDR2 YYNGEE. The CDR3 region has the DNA TGTGCCAGCAGCGCCGATTCCCGACAGGGAAACCCCCATTGGGGTGGCTACACCTTC. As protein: CASSADSRQGNPHWGGYTF.

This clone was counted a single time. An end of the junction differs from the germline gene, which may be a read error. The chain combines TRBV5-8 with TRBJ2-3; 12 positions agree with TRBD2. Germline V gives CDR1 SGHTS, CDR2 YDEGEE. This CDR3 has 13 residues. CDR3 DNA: TGTGCCAGCAGCTTGGTTTGGGCTCTAGCGGGAGGGTTT. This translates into CASSLVWALAGGF.